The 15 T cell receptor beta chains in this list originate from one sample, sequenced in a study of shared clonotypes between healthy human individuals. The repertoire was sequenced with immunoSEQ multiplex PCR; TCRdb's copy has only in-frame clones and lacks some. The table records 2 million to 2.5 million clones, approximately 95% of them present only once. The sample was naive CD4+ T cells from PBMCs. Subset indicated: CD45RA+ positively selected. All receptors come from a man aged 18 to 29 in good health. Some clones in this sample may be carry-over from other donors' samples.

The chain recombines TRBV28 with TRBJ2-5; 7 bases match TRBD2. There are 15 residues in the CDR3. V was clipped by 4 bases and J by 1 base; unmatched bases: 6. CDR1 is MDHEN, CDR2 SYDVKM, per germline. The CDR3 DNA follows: TGTGCCAGCAGTTCACGGGGACTATTCCAAGAGACCCAGTACTTC. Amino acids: CASSSRGLFQETQYF.

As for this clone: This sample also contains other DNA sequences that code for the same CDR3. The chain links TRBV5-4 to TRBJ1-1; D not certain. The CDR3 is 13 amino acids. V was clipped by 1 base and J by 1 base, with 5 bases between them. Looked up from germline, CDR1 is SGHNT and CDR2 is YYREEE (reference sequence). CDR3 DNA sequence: TGTGCCAGCAGCTTGAGCAGGAACACTGAAGCTTTCTTT. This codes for CASSLSRNTEAFF.

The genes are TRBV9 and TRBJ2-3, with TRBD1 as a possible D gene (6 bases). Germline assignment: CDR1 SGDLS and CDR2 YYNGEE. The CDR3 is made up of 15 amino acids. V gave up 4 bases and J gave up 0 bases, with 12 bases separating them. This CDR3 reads CASSPGGSSTDTQYF. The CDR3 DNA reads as TGTGCCAGCAGCCCTGGGGGCTCTAGCACAGATACGCAGTATTTT.

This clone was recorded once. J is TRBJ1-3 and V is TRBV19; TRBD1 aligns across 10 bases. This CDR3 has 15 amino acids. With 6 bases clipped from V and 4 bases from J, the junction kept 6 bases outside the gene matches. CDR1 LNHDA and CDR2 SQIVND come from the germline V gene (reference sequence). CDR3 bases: TGTGCCAGTAGGAGGGACAGGGGCCCCGGAAACACCATATATTTT. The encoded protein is CASRRDRGPGNTIYF.

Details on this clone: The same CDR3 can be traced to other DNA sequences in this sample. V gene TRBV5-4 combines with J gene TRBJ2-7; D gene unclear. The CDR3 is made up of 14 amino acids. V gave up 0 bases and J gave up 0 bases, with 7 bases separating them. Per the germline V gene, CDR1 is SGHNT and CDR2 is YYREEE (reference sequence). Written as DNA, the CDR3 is TGTGCCAGCAGCTTGGTTAGGGACTCCTACGAGCAGTACTTC. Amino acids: CASSLVRDSYEQYF. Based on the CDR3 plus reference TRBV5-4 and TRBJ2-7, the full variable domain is ETGVTQSPTHLIKTRGQQVTLRCSSQSGHNTVSWYQQALGQGPQFIFQYYREEENGRGNFPPRFSGLQFPNYSSELNVNALELDDSALYLCASSLVRDSYEQYFGPGTRLTVT.

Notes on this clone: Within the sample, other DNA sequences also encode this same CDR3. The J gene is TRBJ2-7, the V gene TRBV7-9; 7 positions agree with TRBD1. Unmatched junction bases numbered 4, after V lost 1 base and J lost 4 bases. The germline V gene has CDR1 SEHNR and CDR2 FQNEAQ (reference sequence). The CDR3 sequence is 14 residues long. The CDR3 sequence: CASSLGRGPYEQYF. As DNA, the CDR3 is TGTGCCAGCAGCTTAGGAAGGGGGCCGTACGAGCAGTACTTC.

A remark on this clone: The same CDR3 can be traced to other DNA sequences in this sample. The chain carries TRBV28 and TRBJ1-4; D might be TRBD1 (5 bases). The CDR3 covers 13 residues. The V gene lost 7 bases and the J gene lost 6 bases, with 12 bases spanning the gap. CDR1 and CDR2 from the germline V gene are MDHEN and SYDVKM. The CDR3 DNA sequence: TGTGCCAGCACTGTGGGAGGGGATGAAAAACTGTTTTTT. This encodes CASTVGGDEKLFF.

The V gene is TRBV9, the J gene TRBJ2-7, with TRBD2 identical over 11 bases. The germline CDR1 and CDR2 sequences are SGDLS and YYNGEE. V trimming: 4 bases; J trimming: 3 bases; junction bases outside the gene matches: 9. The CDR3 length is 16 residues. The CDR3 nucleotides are TGTGCCAGCAGCCCGCGGGTAGCGGGAGGGAACTACGAGCAGTACTTC. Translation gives CASSPRVAGGNYEQYF. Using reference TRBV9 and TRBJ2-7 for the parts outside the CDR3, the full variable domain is DSGVTQTPKHLITATGQRVTLRCSPRSGDLSVYWYQQSLDQGLQFLIQYYNGEERAKGNILERFSAQQFPDLHSELNLSSLELGDSALYFCASSPRVAGGNYEQYFGPGTRLTVT.

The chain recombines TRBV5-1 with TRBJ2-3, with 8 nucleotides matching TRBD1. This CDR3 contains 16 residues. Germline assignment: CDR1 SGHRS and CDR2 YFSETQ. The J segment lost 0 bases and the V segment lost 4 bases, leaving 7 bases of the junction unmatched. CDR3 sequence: CASSPGTGASTDTQYF. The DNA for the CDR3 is TGCGCCAGCAGCCCCGGGACAGGAGCCAGCACAGATACGCAGTATTTT.

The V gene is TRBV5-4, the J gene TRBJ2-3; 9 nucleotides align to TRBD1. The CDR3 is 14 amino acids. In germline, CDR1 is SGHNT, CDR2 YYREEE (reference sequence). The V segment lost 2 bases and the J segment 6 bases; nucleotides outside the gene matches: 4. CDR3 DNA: TGTGCCAGCAGCTTACAGGGGGCGCAGGATACGCAGTATTTT. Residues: CASSLQGAQDTQYF. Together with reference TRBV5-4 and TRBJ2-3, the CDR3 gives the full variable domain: ETGVTQSPTHLIKTRGQQVTLRCSSQSGHNTVSWYQQALGQGPQFIFQYYREEENGRGNFPPRFSGLQFPNYSSELNVNALELDDSALYLCASSLQGAQDTQYFGPGTRLTVL.

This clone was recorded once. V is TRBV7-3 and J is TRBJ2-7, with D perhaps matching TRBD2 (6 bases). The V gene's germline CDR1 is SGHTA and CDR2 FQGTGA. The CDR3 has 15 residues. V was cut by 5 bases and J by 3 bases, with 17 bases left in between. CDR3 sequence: CASSQTPGLNYEQYF. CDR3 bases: TGTGCCAGCAGCCAGACCCCGGGACTTAACTACGAGCAGTACTTC.

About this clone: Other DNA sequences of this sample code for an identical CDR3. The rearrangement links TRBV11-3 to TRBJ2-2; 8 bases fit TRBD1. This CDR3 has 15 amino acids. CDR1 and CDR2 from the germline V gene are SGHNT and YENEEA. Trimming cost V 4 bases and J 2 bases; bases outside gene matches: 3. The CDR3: CASSSGQGNTGELFF. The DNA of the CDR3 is TGTGCCAGCAGCTCAGGACAGGGAAACACCGGGGAGCTGTTTTTT.

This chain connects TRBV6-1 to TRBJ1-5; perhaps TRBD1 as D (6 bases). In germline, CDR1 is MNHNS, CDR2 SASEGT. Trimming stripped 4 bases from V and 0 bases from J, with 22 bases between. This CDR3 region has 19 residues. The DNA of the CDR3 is TGTGCCAGCAGTGCGAAAAAATACAGGGACCCGTTTAGCAATCAGCCCCAGCATTTT. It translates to CASSAKKYRDPFSNQPQHF.

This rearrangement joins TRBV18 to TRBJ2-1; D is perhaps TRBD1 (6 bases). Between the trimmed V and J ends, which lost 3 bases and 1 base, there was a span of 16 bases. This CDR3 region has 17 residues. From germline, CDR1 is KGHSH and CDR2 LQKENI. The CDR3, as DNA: TGTGCCAGCTCACCTTACAAACAGGGTTGGTCCTACAATGAGCAGTTCTTC. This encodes CASSPYKQGWSYNEQFF.

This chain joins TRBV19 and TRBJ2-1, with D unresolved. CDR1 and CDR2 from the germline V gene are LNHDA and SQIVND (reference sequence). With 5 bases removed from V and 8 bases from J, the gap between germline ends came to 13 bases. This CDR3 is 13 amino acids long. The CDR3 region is CASSPSRSDEQFF. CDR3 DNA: TGTGCCAGTAGTCCCTCCCGGAGCGATGAGCAGTTCTTC.